This T cell receptor beta chain was captured by sequencing in a study of CD8+ T cells in alopecia areata. About the study: For the treated group, dosing was oral tofacitinib at 5 to 10 mg twice daily.

Findings and limits, study-wide: Affected scalp, especially in alopecia totalis/universalis, had a higher clonality than normal scalp did.

CDR3 size: 15 residues. Germline lookup yields CDR1 SGHRS and CDR2 YFSETQ. Trimming removed 1 base from V and 5 bases from J, with 12 bases in between. Sequencing used cDNA as its template, made by extracting RNA and reverse transcribing it. Data came from immunoSEQ multiplex PCR; TCRdb stores just in-frame clones and leaves some out. The profile shows around 140,000 clones, around 47% of them singletons. As part of sample collection, lesional scalp punch biopsies and peripheral blood were taken from alopecia areata patients. Researchers picked out CD4+ and CD8+ T cells from PBMCs by sorting. For this clone: Antigen specificity is unknown.

The clonotype was recovered from a human donor with alopecia areata. The sequenced sample consisted of CD4+ T cells sorted from blood. The chain recombines TRBV5-1 with TRBJ2-2; D remains ambiguous. The CDR3 sequence is CASSLNGRVTGELFF. CDR3 nucleotides: TGCGCCAGCAGCTTGAACGGGCGAGTAACCGGGGAGCTGTTTTTT. Complete variable domain (other parts from reference TRBV5-1 and TRBJ2-2): KAGVTQTPRYLIKTRGQQVTLSCSPISGHRSVSWYQQTPGQGLQFLFEYFSETQRNKGNFPGRFSGRQFSNSRSEMNVSTLELGDSALYLCASSLNGRVTGELFFGEGSRLTVL.